This T cell receptor (beta chain) was observed in a study of regulatory T cells in long-lasting Graves disease. Study-wide results and caveats: Small numbers of samples may have cut accuracy.

Germline CDR1 reads KGHDR; CDR2 reads SFDVKD. This CDR3 is 13 amino acids long. V lost 4 bases to trimming and J lost 5 bases, with 10 bases between them. For TCR beta, libraries came from iRepertoire HTBI primers and Arm-PCR of CDR3 regions. TCRdb itself ran the multiplex PCR reads through MiXCR, one entry per CDR3 protein. The sample has a few hundred thousand distinct CDR3 sequences; 16% are singletons. This clonotype was seen repeatedly, ten times or more. Its matching antigen is unknown. The time point here: newly diagnosed GD, antithyroid drugs for less than 3 months. Following extraction of RNA from PBMCs, that RNA was used to make the TCR library. A further study also used this sample, focusing on T cells in Graves' hyperthyroidism and ophthalmopathy. That source adds: Diagnosis of hyperthyroidism was new in patients aged 18 to 65, and its duration was under 2 months.

V and J are TRBV24-1 and TRBJ2-5; D may be TRBD2 (6 bases). The TCR sequence derives from a man aged 35-49 years with Graves disease. The sequenced sample was peripheral blood mononuclear cells (PBMCs), obtained at new diagnosis, from a patient treated with antithyroid drugs. The CDR3 DNA reads TGTGCCACCAGTGAGGGGGGAGACGAGACCCAGTACTTC. Translation: CATSEGGDETQYF.